Below, 24 T cell receptor beta chains from the same sample are listed, as sequenced in a study of shared clonotypes between healthy human individuals. Naive-designated CD8 cells lacked CD45RO, were positively enriched for CCR7, and omitted terminally differentiated effector memory CD45RA+ cells. This table comes from immunoSEQ multiplex PCR, and its TCRdb copy is limited to in-frame clones, with some not included. The sample includes under 700,000 clones, roughly 95% seen only once; the top ten take 0.11%. Sequencing input: naive CD8+ T cells sorted from blood. The receptors come from a woman in her thirties in good health.

V gene TRBV19 combines with J gene TRBJ1-1; D perhaps matches TRBD1 (5 bases). V lost 9 bases and J 1 base, leaving 27 bases between the germline ends. CDR1 is LNHDA and CDR2 is SQIVND in the germline V gene (reference sequence). This CDR3 has 18 amino acids. In DNA form, the CDR3 reads TGTGCCAGCCAGTCGGAAGTGTGGGACTCTGTAACGAACACTGAAGCTTTCTTT. Translation gives CASQSEVWDSVTNTEAFF.

With regard to this clone: The same CDR3 also results from other DNA sequences found in this sample. The chain carries TRBV27 and TRBJ1-2; 12 bases are a match to TRBD1. The germline CDR1 and CDR2 sequences are MNHEY and SMNVEV (reference sequence). The CDR3 length is 15 residues. Trimming cost V 5 bases and J 4 bases; bases outside gene matches: 5. The CDR3 DNA sequence: TGTGCCAGCAGTCCCGGGACAGGGGGCGTCTATGGCTACACCTTC. Amino acid sequence: CASSPGTGGVYGYTF.

This sequence joins TRBV28 and TRBJ1-4; D possibly corresponds to TRBD1 (5 bases). Trimming took 0 bases from V and 1 from J, leaving 6 bases between them. CDR3 size: 15 residues. The germline gives CDR1 MDHEN, CDR2 SYDVKM. The CDR3 loop is CASSLWGETNEKLFF. As DNA, the CDR3 is TGTGCCAGCAGTTTATGGGGGGAAACTAATGAAAAACTGTTTTTT.

J is TRBJ2-1 and V is TRBV5-6; weak D call: TRBD2 (5 bases). The germline V and J ends were trimmed by 0 bases and 6 bases, with 13 bases remaining between them. Germline lookup yields CDR1 SGHDT and CDR2 YYEEEE. The CDR3 totals 15 residues. The CDR3 here is CASSLDPGTSNEQFF. CDR3 coding DNA: TGTGCCAGCAGCTTGGACCCGGGAACATCCAATGAGCAGTTCTTC.

This chain links TRBV6-5 with TRBJ2-2; 8 bases agree with TRBD2. There are 16 residues in the CDR3. Germline values: CDR1 MNHEY, CDR2 SVGAGI. J gave up 1 base and V 2 bases, and 3 bases lay outside the gene matches. CDR3: CASSYETSVNTGELFF. The CDR3, as DNA: TGTGCCAGCAGTTACGAGACTAGCGTGAACACCGGGGAGCTGTTTTTT.

This clone was picked up one time. The rearrangement joins TRBV5-5 to TRBJ2-7; no definite D call. The CDR3 extends over 14 amino acids. V lost 0 bases and J lost 0, with 7 bases in between. Per germline, CDR1 SGHKS and CDR2 YYEKEE (reference sequence). The CDR3 here is CASSLGRVSYEQYF. The CDR3 DNA sequence: TGTGCCAGCAGCTTGGGACGGGTCTCCTACGAGCAGTACTTC.

This rearrangement joins TRBV29-1 to TRBJ1-2; possible D gene TRBD1, 5 bases. This CDR3 has 13 residues. V dropped 5 bases and J dropped 4 bases, with 14 bases sitting between them. Germline assignment: CDR1 SQVTM and CDR2 ANQGSEA. CDR3 DNA: TGCAGCGTTCCCCGGGCAGGGTTCTATGGCTACACCTTC. Amino acid sequence: CSVPRAGFYGYTF. Full variable domain (rest looked up from reference TRBV29-1 and TRBJ1-2): SAVISQKPSRDICQRGTSLTIQCQVDSQVTMMFWYRQQPGQSLTLIATANQGSEATYESGFVIDKFPISRPNLTFSTLTVSNMSPEDSSIYLCSVPRAGFYGYTFGSGTRLTVV.

This sequence joins TRBV11-2 and TRBJ2-7; possible D gene TRBD2, 11 bases. CDR1 and CDR2 from the germline V gene are SGHAT and FQNNGV. This CDR3 has 20 amino acids. The V and J ends lost 0 bases and 3 bases respectively, with 27 bases between them. CDR3 bases: TGTGCCAGCAGCTTAGATTGGGACAGGGGTCGACTAGCGGGACTCTACGAGCAGTACTTC. Protein product: CASSLDWDRGRLAGLYEQYF.

V and J are TRBV7-9 and TRBJ1-1; D may be TRBD1 (5 bases). CDR1 and CDR2 from the germline V gene are SEHNR and FQNEAQ (reference sequence). V lost 0 bases and J 1 base, leaving 9 bases between the germline ends. This CDR3 region has 15 residues. CDR3 region: CASSLAGGGNTEAFF. CDR3 nucleotide sequence: TGTGCCAGCAGCTTAGCCGGGGGTGGGAACACTGAAGCTTTCTTT.

This chain joins TRBV2 and TRBJ1-2; 9 nucleotides align to TRBD1. The CDR3 is 15 residues long. CDR1 and CDR2 (germline): SNHLY, FYNNEI. The J segment lost 2 bases and the V segment lost 4 bases, leaving 5 bases of the junction unmatched. The CDR3 DNA follows: TGTGCCAGCAGTGGGCGACAGGGGGGGAACTATGGCTACACCTTC. Translating gives CASSGRQGGNYGYTF.

The V and J genes are TRBV27 and TRBJ1-2; a weak D match, TRBD1 (5 bases). V lost 6 bases and J lost 5, with 19 bases in between. The length of the CDR3 is 15 residues. Germline V gene data show CDR1 as MNHEY and CDR2 as SMNVEV (reference sequence). This CDR3 is CASRSTGTTPYGYTF. The CDR3 bases are TGTGCCAGCAGGTCCACAGGTACCACACCTTATGGCTACACCTTC.

The V call is TRBV6-5, the J call TRBJ2-7; D is perhaps TRBD1 (5 bases). The CDR3 consists of 14 residues. Trimming removed 2 bases from V and 3 bases from J, with 11 bases in between. Germline CDR1 MNHEY, CDR2 SVGAGI. This CDR3 reads CASSYRGSFYEQYF. In DNA, the CDR3 is TGTGCCAGCAGTTACAGGGGAAGCTTCTACGAGCAGTACTTC.

The chain links TRBV5-1 to TRBJ1-1; a weak D match, TRBD1 (5 bases). Germline V gene lookup returns CDR1 SGHRS and CDR2 YFSETQ. This CDR3 is built from 13 residues. Trimming took off 0 bases at V and 7 bases at J, with 10 bases between the two ends. Here the CDR3 reads CASSLGGADEAFF. DNA of the CDR3: TGCGCCAGCAGCTTGGGCGGGGCTGATGAAGCTTTCTTT.

The chain uses TRBV19 and TRBJ1-5; D is unresolved. The CDR3 spans 12 residues. V lost 7 bases and J 1 base, leaving 5 bases between the germline ends. Germline CDR1 LNHDA, CDR2 SQIVND (reference sequence). The CDR3 region has the DNA TGTGCCAGTAACGGGAGCAATCAGCCCCAGCATTTT. As protein: CASNGSNQPQHF.

The gene calls are TRBV7-9 and TRBJ2-1, with TRBD2 matching 7 bases. CDR1 SEHNR and CDR2 FQNEAQ come from the germline V gene (reference sequence). Trimming took 7 bases from V and 5 from J; bases not matched to a gene: 5. The CDR3 extends over 13 amino acids. The CDR3: CASTSGVNNEQFF. For the CDR3, the DNA is TGTGCCAGCACGAGCGGGGTGAACAATGAGCAGTTCTTC.

This clone was detected once. This rearrangement joins TRBV30 to TRBJ2-3; no reliable D call. The CDR3 spans 11 residues. V lost 2 bases, J lost 3 bases, and 3 bases lay in between. CDR1 and CDR2 (germline): GTSNPN, SVGIG (reference sequence). CDR3 in amino acids: CAWSRTDTQYF. CDR3 coding DNA: TGTGCCTGGAGTAGGACAGATACGCAGTATTTT.

The J gene is TRBJ1-1, the V gene TRBV13, with D perhaps TRBD1 (6 bases). The CDR3 extends over 15 amino acids. Germline CDR1 and CDR2: PRHDT and FYEKMQ (reference sequence). V shed 0 bases and J shed 5 bases, with 13 bases lying between them. The CDR3 DNA reads TGTGCCAGCAGCTTAGGGGGCAGGGGTTTTACTGAAGCTTTCTTT. Its translation is CASSLGGRGFTEAFF.

The chain uses TRBV10-3 and TRBJ2-1, with D perhaps TRBD1 (5 bases). Germline assignment: CDR1 ENHRY and CDR2 SYGVKD. The CDR3 is made up of 13 amino acids. V was trimmed by 0 bases and J by 12 bases, leaving 12 bases between them. CDR3 sequence (DNA): TGTGCCATCAGTGAGTCGACAGATACAGGGCAGTTCTTC. As protein: CAISESTDTGQFF.

This rearrangement joins TRBV29-1 to TRBJ2-7; weak D call: TRBD1 (5 bases). CDR1 SQVTM and CDR2 ANQGSEA come from the germline V gene. Trimming shortened V by 1 base and J by 0 bases, and 16 bases separated the two germline ends. The CDR3 has 16 residues. The CDR3 reads CSVEAHFGASSYEQYF. The DNA of the CDR3 is TGCAGCGTTGAAGCCCACTTTGGGGCCAGCTCCTACGAGCAGTACTTC.

V usage is TRBV7-9 and J usage is TRBJ2-1; no clear D. Germline CDR1 SEHNR, CDR2 FQNEAQ (reference sequence). CDR3 size: 15 residues. V was cut by 0 bases and J by 3 bases, with 9 bases left in between. CDR3 in DNA: TGTGCCAGCAGCTTAGCGATTATAGTCTACAATGAGCAGTTCTTC. Translating gives CASSLAIIVYNEQFF.

The chain couples TRBV6-6 to TRBJ1-2, with D unclear. The germline gives CDR1 MNHNY, CDR2 SVGAGI (reference sequence). The CDR3 has 12 amino acids. Trimming removed 7 bases at V and 8 bases at J, with 14 bases between. CDR3 residues: CASTTDGGGYTF. CDR3 bases: TGTGCCAGCACCACAGACGGCGGGGGCTACACCTTC.

This clone occurred a few times. This chain uses TRBV4-1 with TRBJ1-1; 9 bases map to TRBD1. The junction had 2 bases not matched to a gene; V was cut back by 3 bases and J by 9 bases. This CDR3 has 12 residues. In germline, CDR1 is MGHRA, CDR2 YSYEKL. The CDR3 protein is CASSQGTGQAFF. The DNA for the CDR3 is TGCGCCAGCAGCCAGGGGACAGGGCAAGCTTTCTTT.

Concerning this clone: This same CDR3 is encoded by further DNA sequences in the sample. V usage is TRBV9 and J usage is TRBJ2-7, with D possibly being TRBD2 (5 bases). Germline CDR1 reads SGDLS; CDR2 reads YYNGEE. The CDR3 spans 14 residues. V lost 0 bases, J lost 3 bases, and 10 bases lay in between. This CDR3 reads CASSVGGAGYEQYF. In DNA, the CDR3 is TGTGCCAGCAGCGTAGGGGGAGCTGGCTACGAGCAGTACTTC.

The chain is built from TRBV4-1 and TRBJ2-5, with D perhaps TRBD2 (6 bases). The germline V and J ends were trimmed by 0 bases and 8 bases, with 25 bases remaining between them. The V gene's germline CDR1 is MGHRA and CDR2 YSYEKL. The CDR3 loop spans 18 amino acids. CDR3 amino acids: CASSQDWFDGGASGTQYF. CDR3 DNA: TGCGCCAGCAGCCAAGATTGGTTTGACGGCGGGGCGAGCGGTACCCAGTACTTC.